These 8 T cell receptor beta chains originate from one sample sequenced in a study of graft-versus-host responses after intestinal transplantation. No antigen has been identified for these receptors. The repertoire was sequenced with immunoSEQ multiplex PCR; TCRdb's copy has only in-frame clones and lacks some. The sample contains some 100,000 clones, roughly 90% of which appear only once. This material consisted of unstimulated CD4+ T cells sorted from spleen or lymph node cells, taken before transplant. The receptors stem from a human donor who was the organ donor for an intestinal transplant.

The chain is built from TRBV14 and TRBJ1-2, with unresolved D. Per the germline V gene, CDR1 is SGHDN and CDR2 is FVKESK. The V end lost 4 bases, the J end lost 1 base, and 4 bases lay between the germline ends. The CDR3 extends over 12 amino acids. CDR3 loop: CASSPNNYGYTF. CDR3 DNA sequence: TGTGCCAGCAGCCCGAATAACTATGGCTACACCTTC.

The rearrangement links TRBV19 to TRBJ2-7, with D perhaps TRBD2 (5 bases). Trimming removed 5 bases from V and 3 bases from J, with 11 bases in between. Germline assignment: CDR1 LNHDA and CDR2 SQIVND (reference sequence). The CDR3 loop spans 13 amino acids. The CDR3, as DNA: TGTGCCAGTAGTGTGGGGAGTCTCTACGAGCAGTACTTC. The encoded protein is CASSVGSLYEQYF.

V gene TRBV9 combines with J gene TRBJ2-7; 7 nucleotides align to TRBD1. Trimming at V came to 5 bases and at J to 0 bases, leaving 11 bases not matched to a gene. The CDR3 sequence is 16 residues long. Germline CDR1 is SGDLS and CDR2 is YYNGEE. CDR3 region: CASSRKGQAYSYEQYF. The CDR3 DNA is TGTGCCAGCAGTCGGAAAGGACAGGCTTACTCCTACGAGCAGTACTTC. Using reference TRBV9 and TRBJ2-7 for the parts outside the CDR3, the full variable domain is DSGVTQTPKHLITATGQRVTLRCSPRSGDLSVYWYQQSLDQGLQFLIQYYNGEERAKGNILERFSAQQFPDLHSELNLSSLELGDSALYFCASSRKGQAYSYEQYFGPGTRLTVT.

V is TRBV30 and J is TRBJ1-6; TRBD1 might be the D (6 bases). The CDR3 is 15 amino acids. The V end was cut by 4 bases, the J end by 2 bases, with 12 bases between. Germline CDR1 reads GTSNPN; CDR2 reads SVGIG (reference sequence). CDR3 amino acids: CAWNPGTPYNSPLHF. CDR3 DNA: TGTGCCTGGAACCCGGGGACACCCTATAATTCACCCCTCCACTTT.

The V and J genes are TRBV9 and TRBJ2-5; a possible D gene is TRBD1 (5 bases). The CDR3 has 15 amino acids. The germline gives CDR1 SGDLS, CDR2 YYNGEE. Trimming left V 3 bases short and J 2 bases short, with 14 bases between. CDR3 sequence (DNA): TGTGCCAGCAGCGACGCTGGGGCCCAACAAGAGACCCAGTACTTC. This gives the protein CASSDAGAQQETQYF.

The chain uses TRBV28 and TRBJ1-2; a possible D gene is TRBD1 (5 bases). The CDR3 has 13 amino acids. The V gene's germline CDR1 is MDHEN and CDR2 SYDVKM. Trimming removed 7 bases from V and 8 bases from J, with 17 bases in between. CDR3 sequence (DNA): TGTGCCAGCACCAACGAAGGGGAGGACGGCTACACCTTC. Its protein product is CASTNEGEDGYTF.

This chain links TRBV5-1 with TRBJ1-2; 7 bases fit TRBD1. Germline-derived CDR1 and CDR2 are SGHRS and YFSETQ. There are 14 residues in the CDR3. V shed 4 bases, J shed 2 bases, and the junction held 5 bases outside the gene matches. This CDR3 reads CASSQGQNNYGYTF. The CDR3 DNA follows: TGCGCCAGCAGCCAGGGACAGAACAACTATGGCTACACCTTC.

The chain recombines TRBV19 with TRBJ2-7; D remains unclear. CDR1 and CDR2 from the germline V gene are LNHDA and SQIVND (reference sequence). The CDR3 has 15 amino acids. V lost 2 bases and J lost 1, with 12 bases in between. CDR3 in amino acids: CASSILFSDSYEQYF. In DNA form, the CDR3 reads TGTGCCAGTAGTATACTTTTCTCGGATTCCTACGAGCAGTACTTC.